A selection of T cell receptor beta chains follows, all from one sample in a study of T cells in Graves' hyperthyroidism and ophthalmopathy. TCRdb used MiXCR to reprocess the multiplex PCR reads, holding one entry per CDR3 protein. This sample carries around 690,000 distinct CDR3 sequences, 15% to 20% of them seen once, and the ten largest clones take 15% to 17%. The source material was blood. These receptors were taken from a man over 45 with Graves' hyperthyroidism. The CDR3 runs from the conserved cysteine through the conserved F or W. Fields, in order: D gene, J gene, V gene, clone size, CDR3 DNA, CDR3 protein. D genes are given only for firm matches. Size values are once, few and many counts, or a class for expanded clones, and some rows have none.

TRBD2 TRBJ2-1 TRBV5-1 few TGCGCCAGCAGCGGAGGACTAGCGGGGAACTACAATGAGCAGTTCTTC CASSGGLAGNYNEQFF
TRBD2 TRBJ2-2 TRBV11-2 many TGTGCCAGCAAGACGTTAGCGGGTATGAACACCGGGGAGCTGTTTTTT CASKTLAGMNTGELFF
TRBD2 TRBJ2-5 TRBV27 many TGTGCCAGCAGCAAATTGGGGCTAGCGGGTTTCGAGACCCAGTACTTC CASSKLGLAGFETQYF
NA TRBJ2-5 TRBV9 NA TGTGCCAGCAGCGTAGACGGACGGATCCAAGAGACCCAGTACTTC CASSVDGRIQETQYF
NA TRBJ2-2 TRBV2 many TGTGCCAGCGCCTCCCAGGGGATGAGGGAGCTGTTTTTT CASASQGMRELFF
TRBD1 TRBJ2-6 TRBV28 NA TGTGCCAGCAGTTTACGATTGGGGGGGACAGGGATCCTCTCTGGGGCCAACGTCCTGACTTTC CASSLRLGGTGILSGANVLTF
TRBD2 TRBJ2-5 TRBV5-6 NA TGTGCCAGCAGCACCCCCGGGACTAGCGGGAGAGAGACCCAGTACTTC CASSTPGTSGRETQYF
TRBD1 TRBJ2-7 TRBV11-2 many TGTGCCAGCCGGGACAGGGTCCACGAGCAGTACTTC CASRDRVHEQYF
TRBD2 TRBJ2-1 TRBV6-1 NA TGTGCCAGCAGTCACAAACCAACCGGGACTAGCGGCAATGAGCAGTTCTTC CASSHKPTGTSGNEQFF
TRBD1 TRBJ1-1 TRBV13 few TGTGCCAGCAGCGGGGGGACAGCTCACACTGAAGCTTTCTTT CASSGGTAHTEAFF
NA TRBJ2-3 TRBV7-8 many TGTGCCAGCGGTCCCGGCACAGATACGCAGTATTTT CASGPGTDTQYF
NA TRBJ2-2 TRBV28 many TGCGCCAGCAGCTTGAGGGGTGGCACCGGGGAGCTGTTTTTT CASSLRGGTGELFF
NA TRBJ1-2 TRBV5-1 NA TGCGCCAGCAGGCCCACAGGGCCAAAAGTGGATGGCTACACCTTC CASRPTGPKVDGYTF
NA TRBJ1-1 TRBV5-1 NA TGCGCCAGCAGCTTGGCTCCGGGCCGAAACACTGAAGCTTTCTTT CASSLAPGRNTEAFF
NA TRBJ1-6 TRBV5-1 many TGCGCCAGCAGCTTTCGCCCAGCCCCTAACTTTGAGGGGAATTCACCCCTCCACTTT CASSFRPAPNFEGNSPLHF
NA TRBJ1-1 TRBV5-1 few TGCGCCAGCAGCTTGGACCAGGGGATCACTGAAGCTTTCTTT CASSLDQGITEAFF
NA TRBJ2-7 TRBV6-5 many TGTGCCAGCAGTTACTCGACGACTCCTACCGAGCAGTACTTC CASSYSTTPTEQYF
NA TRBJ2-7 TRBV27 many TGTGCCAGCAGTTTTAGGACTCCACTCAGCGAGCAGTACTTC CASSFRTPLSEQYF
TRBD1 TRBJ2-3 TRBV25-1 few TGTGCCAGCAGTGCAACACCGGGACAGGGATCAGATACGCAGTATTTT CASSATPGQGSDTQYF
NA TRBJ2-2 TRBV7-3 many TGTGCCAGCAGGGTGGGGCAGCCGAACACCGGGGAGCTGTTTTTT CASRVGQPNTGELFF
NA TRBJ2-1 TRBV7-2 many TGTGCCAGCAGCTGGGGAGTTTACAATGAGCAGTTCTTC CASSWGVYNEQFF
NA TRBJ2-2 TRBV12-3/TRBV12-4 NA TGTGCCAGCAGTGAGACCAGGGTTGGGGTTAACACCGGGGAGCTGTTTTTT CASSETRVGVNTGELFF
NA TRBJ2-1 TRBV19 NA TGTGCCAGTACCAGGGCAACGGATCCCTACAATGAGCGGTTCTTC CASTRATDPYNERFF
TRBD2 TRBJ2-5 TRBV7-8 many TGTGCCAGCAGCTTAGCGATTGGAAGAACGGGAGGCTGGGAGACCCAGTACTTC CASSLAIGRTGGWETQYF
TRBD2 TRBJ2-3 TRBV30 few TGTGCCTGGAGTACCGGGACTAGCGGGAGCACAGATACGCAGTATTTT CAWSTGTSGSTDTQYF
NA TRBJ2-7 TRBV12-3/TRBV12-4 many TGTGCCAGCAGTTTTCGTGGCGAGCAGTACTTC CASSFRGEQYF
NA TRBJ1-5 TRBV20-1 few TGCAGTGCTGTCCGGGATAGCAATCAGCCCCAGCATTTT CSAVRDSNQPQHF
NA TRBJ2-6 TRBV30 many TGTGCCTGGAGTCCAGGGCCCGGGGCCAACGTCCTGACTTTC CAWSPGPGANVLTF
TRBD1 TRBJ2-1 TRBV7-7 few TGTGCCAGCAGCCGAGACAGGGACTCCTACAATGAGCAGTTCTTC CASSRDRDSYNEQFF
TRBD1 TRBJ1-6 TRBV28 NA TGTGCCAGCAGTGACGGGACAGGGAATCTTTCACCCCTCCACTTT CASSDGTGNLSPLHF
TRBD1 TRBJ2-7 TRBV2 many TGTGCCAGCAGTGAGATGGACAGGGGGCGTTACGAGCAGTACTTC CASSEMDRGRYEQYF
NA TRBJ2-7 TRBV6-2/TRBV6-3 few TGTGCCAGCAGGAATCAGGGGAGAGAGCAGTACTTC CASRNQGREQYF
TRBD2 TRBJ2-1 TRBV27 few TGTGCCAGCAGTTTATCGACTAGCTGGGGGAATGAGCAGTTCTTC CASSLSTSWGNEQFF
TRBD1 TRBJ1-1 TRBV12-3/TRBV12-4 many TGTGCCAGCAGTTACCTGACAGGGATGAACACTGAAGCTTTCTTT CASSYLTGMNTEAFF
TRBD2 TRBJ2-5 TRBV24-1 many TGTGCCACCAGTGATTCACGACGGGAGGGCCGTGAGACCCAGTACTTC CATSDSRREGRETQYF
NA TRBJ2-7 TRBV27 NA TGTGCCAGCAGCCTCTCAGGGGCTGCGTTGGGACAACTTTCCTACGAGCAGTACTTC CASSLSGAALGQLSYEQYF
NA TRBJ2-5 TRBV6-1 many TGTGCCAGCACCCACCCGCCCCTTGGGACCCAGTACTTC CASTHPPLGTQYF
NA TRBJ2-5 TRBV29-1 NA TGCAGCGTTGAAGATCAGTCCCTGGGGACCCAGTACTTC CSVEDQSLGTQYF
NA TRBJ1-4 TRBV12-3/TRBV12-4 few TGTGCCAGCAGTTGGGACACAGGCAGTGAAAAACTGTTTTTT CASSWDTGSEKLFF
NA TRBJ2-6 TRBV2 many TGTGCCAGCAGACTCACACGGGACTCTGGGGCCAACGTCCTGACTTTC CASRLTRDSGANVLTF
TRBD2 TRBJ2-1 TRBV7-2 many TGTGCCAGCAGCTCCTCCTGGACTAGCGGAAGTGAGCAGTTCTTC CASSSSWTSGSEQFF
TRBD2 TRBJ2-1 TRBV5-8 NA TGTGCCAGCAGCTTGTCCAGCGGGAGGGCGTCCTACGAGCAGTTCTTC CASSLSSGRASYEQFF
NA TRBJ1-3 TRBV2 many TGTGCCAGTCAGATCGACACAAGCTCTGGAAACACCATATATTTT CASQIDTSSGNTIYF
TRBD2 TRBJ2-4 TRBV5-1 many TGCGCCAGCAGCTTGGGAGCGGGAAACAGGAACATTCAGTACTTC CASSLGAGNRNIQYF
NA TRBJ2-3 TRBV18 many TGTGCCAGCAGCCCCGGGGTCACAGATACGCAGTATTTT CASSPGVTDTQYF
TRBD2 TRBJ2-1 TRBV7-3 many TGTGCCAGCAGCTTAAGGCGGGAGGGGAAGAATGAGCAGTTCTTC CASSLRREGKNEQFF
NA TRBJ2-7 TRBV30 few TGTGCCTGGACCATCGCAGGGGCGGTTTACGAGCAGTACTTC CAWTIAGAVYEQYF
NA TRBJ1-6 TRBV30 NA TGTGCCTGGAGTGACACGGGACACGGTCCCCCCCTCCACTTT CAWSDTGHGPPLHF